Detailed here is one TCR beta chain. It was during active infection that Seattle patients were enrolled and then longitudinally followed. The sample originates from a study of blood T cell repertoires in COVID-19. Produced via immunoSEQ multiplex PCR; TCRdb's table is partial and in-frame only. The sample shows about 150,000 clones, roughly four fifths of them seen only once. CDR3 length equals 16 residues. Trimming removed 2 bases from V and 2 bases from J; junction bases left unmatched: 5. Germline CDR1 is MNHNS and CDR2 is SASEGT. Sequenced sample: peripheral blood. The genes are TRBV6-1 and TRBJ2-5; the match to TRBD2 covers 10 bases. The TCR sequence derives from a woman aged 60 to 75 with COVID-19, enrolled during active disease. The CDR3 protein is CASSEWSGGVQETQYF. The DNA for the CDR3 is TGTGCCAGCAGTGAATGGAGCGGGGGGGTTCAAGAGACCCAGTACTTC.